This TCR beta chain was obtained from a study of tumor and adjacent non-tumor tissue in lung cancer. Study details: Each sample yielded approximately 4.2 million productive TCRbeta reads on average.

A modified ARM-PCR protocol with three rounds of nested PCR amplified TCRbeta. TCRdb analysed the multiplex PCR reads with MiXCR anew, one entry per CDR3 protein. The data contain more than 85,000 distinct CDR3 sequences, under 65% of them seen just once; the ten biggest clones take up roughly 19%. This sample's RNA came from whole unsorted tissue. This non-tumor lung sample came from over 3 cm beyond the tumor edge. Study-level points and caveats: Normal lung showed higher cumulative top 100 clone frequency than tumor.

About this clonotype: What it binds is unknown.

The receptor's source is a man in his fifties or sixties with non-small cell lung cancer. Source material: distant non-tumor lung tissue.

The CDR3 DNA sequence: TGTGCCAGCAGTGACCCGGGACTGGGAACCTACGAGCAGTACTTC. Translating it yields CASSDPGLGTYEQYF. The chain has TRBV6-5 and TRBJ2-7, with TRBD2 as a possible D gene (6 bases). V gave up 5 bases and J gave up 2 bases, with 16 bases separating them. Germline-derived CDR1 and CDR2 are MNHEY and SVGAGI. The CDR3 has 15 residues.